The 2 T cell receptor beta chains listed next were all sequenced from one sample in a study of blood T cell repertoires in COVID-19 (TCRdb year 2020). Libraries came from the immunoSEQ multiplex PCR assay. TCRdb's version of the immuneACCESS table is confined to in-frame rearrangements and falls short of the full clone set. An unresolved V gene accounts for under half of the shortfall where checked; the remainder is of unknown origin. The sample profile shows 130,000 or so clones; 85% to 90% of them were found once. The ten largest make up around 8.5% of the sample. The sample was peripheral blood. All receptors derive from a woman aged 60 to 75 with acute or convalescent COVID-19.

This clone was counted a few times. The chain is built from TRBV30 and TRBJ1-1; tentatively, D is TRBD1 (6 bases). The length of the CDR3 is 12 residues. CDR1 and CDR2 from the germline V gene are GTSNPN and SVGIG (reference sequence). V dropped 0 bases and J dropped 5 bases, with 7 bases sitting between them. CDR3 in amino acids: CAWSVQGTEAFF. DNA of the CDR3: TGTGCCTGGAGTGTTCAGGGGACTGAAGCTTTCTTT.

This clone was observed a single time. The chain employs TRBV14 and TRBJ2-3, with 7 nucleotides matching TRBD1. Germline CDR1 SGHDN, CDR2 FVKESK. The CDR3 sequence is 16 residues long. The V and J ends lost 1 base and 2 bases, in that order; junction bases with no gene match: 6. The CDR3 loop reads CASSQVLGQYTDTQYF. CDR3 bases: TGTGCCAGCAGCCAAGTGCTGGGACAGTACACAGATACGCAGTATTTT.